This T cell receptor (beta chain) was sequenced for a study of T cells in localized non-small cell lung cancer. Study results and limitations: Turning up in adjacent lung were a median about 56 of the top 100 tumor clones.

Comment on this clone: Its antigen is undetermined.

Using immunoSEQ multiplex PCR, the repertoire was profiled, and TCRdb retains in-frame clones only, with some absent. The sample shows approximately 81,000 clones, more than 75% of them seen only once. Germline V gene lookup returns CDR1 SGDLS and CDR2 YYNGEE. Trimming stripped 2 bases from V and 14 bases from J, with 11 bases between. The CDR3 length is 12 residues. The receptor was isolated from a woman aged 35 to 70 with stage I squamous cell lung carcinoma. This material consisted of peripheral blood, taken before any cancer treatment. This chain uses TRBV9 with TRBJ1-6, with D tentatively TRBD1 (5 bases). CDR3 in DNA: TGTGCCAGCAGCGTTGGGACCGAGACCCTCCACTTT. Translation: CASSVGTETLHF.